Each of the 24 T cell receptor beta chains below was sequenced from the same sample in a study of CD8 T cells in ankylosing spondylitis. TCRdb itself ran the 5' RACE reads through MiXCR, one entry per CDR3 protein. The data hold some 200,000 distinct CDR3 sequences, with 15% to 20% observed a single time. Sequenced sample: blood, either unsorted or a sorted T cell fraction (not recorded which). The receptors derive from a male donor aged 5 to 29 with ankylosing spondylitis or in good health (not recorded which).

In this sample, this clonotype turned up a few times. The chain links TRBV18 to TRBJ2-1, with 13 bases matching TRBD2. The CDR3 is made up of 16 amino acids. V lost 4 bases to trimming and J lost 9 bases; unmatched junction nucleotides: 9. CDR1 and CDR2 from the germline V gene are KGHSH and LQKENI. The DNA for the CDR3 is TGTGCCAGCTCACTTCGGACTAGCGGGAGTATAGGTGAGCAGTTCTTC. This encodes CASSLRTSGSIGEQFF.

This clonotype was counted ten times or more. The chain has TRBV20-1 and TRBJ2-2; 7 bases line up with TRBD1. Germline lookup yields CDR1 DFQATT and CDR2 SNEGSKA (reference sequence). The J segment lost 4 bases and the V segment lost 0 bases, leaving 11 bases of the junction unmatched. This CDR3 has 17 residues. CDR3 coding DNA: TGCAGTGCTAGAGATAGGCTCACAGGGGTCGGCACCGGGGAGCTGTTTTTT. Translation gives CSARDRLTGVGTGELFF.

Many counts were recorded for this clonotype. The J gene is TRBJ2-1, the V gene TRBV10-3, with D unclear. The V and J ends lost 6 bases and 6 bases respectively, with 12 bases between them. The germline gives CDR1 ENHRY, CDR2 SYGVKD. The CDR3 consists of 13 residues. CDR3 nucleotides: TGTGCCATCAGGATGGAGTCCGTCAATGAGCAGTTCTTC. Amino acid sequence: CAIRMESVNEQFF.

This clonotype was picked up many times. The CDR3, as DNA: TGTGCCATCAGTGAGCCCGACAAGCGATCGAACACTGAAGCTTTCTTT. It yields the protein CAISEPDKRSNTEAFF. This chain links TRBV10-3 with TRBJ1-1; D is uncertain. V was clipped by 2 bases and J by 1 base, with 14 bases between them. This CDR3 is built from 16 residues. In germline, CDR1 is ENHRY, CDR2 SYGVKD.

This clonotype was seen ten or more times. V gene TRBV15 combines with J gene TRBJ2-2; D ambiguous. Per germline, CDR1 LNHNV and CDR2 YYDKDF (reference sequence). With 0 bases removed from V and 1 base from J, the gap between germline ends came to 15 bases. The CDR3 length is 18 residues. CDR3 region: CATSRDLGTIGNTGELFF. The CDR3 DNA reads TGTGCCACCAGCAGAGATCTGGGTACGATTGGGAACACCGGGGAGCTGTTTTTT.

The table lists this clonotype with many counts. The rearrangement joins TRBV4-3 to TRBJ2-2; the D gene is possibly TRBD1 (6 bases). CDR3 size: 16 residues. Trimming shortened V by 0 bases and J by 1 base, and 9 bases separated the two germline ends. Per the germline V gene, CDR1 is LGHNA and CDR2 is YSLEER. CDR3 in amino acids: CASSQDRGLNTGELFF. Here the CDR3 DNA reads TGCGCCAGCAGCCAAGACAGGGGCTTGAACACCGGGGAGCTGTTTTTT.

This chain's CDR3 is CASRPLGRPEAFF. The DNA of the CDR3 is TGTGCCAGCAGACCCCTCGGCAGACCGGAAGCTTTCTTT. The rearrangement links TRBV11-2 to TRBJ1-1; no clear D. The CDR3 runs 13 residues. Germline CDR1 and CDR2: SGHAT and FQNNGV. V dropped 6 bases and J dropped 8 bases, with 16 bases sitting between them.

This clonotype was counted ten times or more. The chain recombines TRBV29-1 with TRBJ2-3; TRBD2 aligns across 7 bases. Germline trimming cut 4 bases from V and 1 base from J; bases unmatched to any gene: 2. This CDR3 is built from 13 residues. Per germline, CDR1 SQVTM and CDR2 ANQGSEA. The CDR3 reads CSVAGGGTDTQYF. In DNA form, the CDR3 reads TGCAGCGTTGCGGGAGGAGGCACAGATACGCAGTATTTT.

This clonotype was recorded many times. The V gene is TRBV19, the J gene TRBJ1-5; tentative D call: TRBD1 (5 bases). Trimming took 3 bases from V and 2 from J, leaving 11 bases between them. The CDR3 consists of 15 residues. CDR1 and CDR2 from the germline V gene are LNHDA and SQIVND (reference sequence). The CDR3 nucleotides are TGTGCCAGTAGTATCGAAGGGGCTCGCAATCAGCCCCAGCATTTT. Its translation: CASSIEGARNQPQHF.

The table lists this clonotype with many counts. It is likely a read error, because the conserved phenylalanine at the end of the CDR3 is missing. No DNA is shown, since the ends of the CDR3 on it are uncertain; the CDR3 is the one TCRdb lists. The chain carries TRBV2 and TRBJ1-1; TRBD1 was called by the table and not checked on the DNA. The germline gives CDR1 SNHLY, CDR2 FYNNEI. The length of the CDR3 is 13 amino acids, counting both ends. The CDR3 here is CASSQEERGSGWY.

This clonotype has at least ten counts. The chain has TRBV20-1 and TRBJ2-1; D gene uncertain. CDR3 length: 16 amino acids. CDR1 DFQATT and CDR2 SNEGSKA come from the germline V gene (reference sequence). The V end was cut by 1 base, the J end by 6 bases, with 19 bases between. This CDR3 is CSARVAGPSPGNEQFF. The CDR3 DNA sequence: TGCAGTGCTAGAGTGGCCGGGCCTTCCCCCGGCAATGAGCAGTTCTTC.

This clonotype has ten or more counts. The rearrangement joins TRBV6-5 to TRBJ2-7, with TRBD2 as a possible D gene (6 bases). V was trimmed by 11 bases and J by 7 bases, leaving 18 bases between them. This CDR3 is built from 12 residues. Germline V CDR1 and CDR2: MNHEY, SVGAGI. CDR3 in amino acids: CAVRGAGGEQYV. The CDR3 nucleotides are TGTGCCGTGCGCGGGGCCGGAGGGGAGCAGTACGTC.

This clonotype was observed many times. The chain links TRBV9 to TRBJ2-3; D is uncertain. This CDR3 contains 14 residues. The germline V gene encodes CDR1 SGDLS and CDR2 YYNGEE. V was trimmed by 5 bases and J by 6 bases, leaving 16 bases between them. CDR3: CASSSDRAFDTQYF. The CDR3 DNA is TGTGCCAGCAGTTCCGACCGGGCCTTTGATACGCAGTATTTT.

The V call is TRBV12-3 or TRBV12-4, the J call TRBJ2-1; 10 nucleotides match TRBD2. The V gene end was trimmed by 5 bases and the J gene end by 14 bases; junction bases not matched to a gene: 3. This CDR3 spans 11 amino acids. The CDR3 DNA follows: TGTGCCAGCAGTATAAGCGGGAGGGAGTTCTTC. It yields the protein CASSISGREFF.

This clonotype has a count of ten or more. The rearrangement uses TRBV11-2 and TRBJ2-1; no definite D call. The CDR3 is 13 amino acids. Germline-derived CDR1 and CDR2 are SGHAT and FQNNGV. V was trimmed by 1 base and J by 9 bases, leaving 10 bases between them. CDR3 protein: CASSLVQSGEQFF. The CDR3 DNA reads as TGTGCCAGCAGCTTAGTACAGTCTGGTGAGCAGTTCTTC.

At least ten counts were recorded for this clonotype. The chain carries TRBV19 and TRBJ2-1; D might be TRBD2 (6 bases). Germline CDR1 reads LNHDA; CDR2 reads SQIVND (reference sequence). V was pared by 5 bases and J by 4 bases, with 12 bases between. The CDR3 loop spans 14 amino acids. The CDR3 loop is CASSLSGHYNEQFF. The CDR3 DNA reads TGTGCCAGTAGTCTTAGCGGACATTACAATGAGCAGTTCTTC.

This clonotype came up many times. This chain uses TRBV15 with TRBJ1-5; no reliable D call. The CDR3 is made up of 16 amino acids. V gave up 0 bases and J gave up 0 bases, with 9 bases separating them. Germline V gives CDR1 LNHNV, CDR2 YYDKDF (reference sequence). The CDR3 reads CATSRDLQASNQPQHF. CDR3 coding DNA: TGTGCCACCAGCAGAGATCTGCAGGCTAGCAATCAGCCCCAGCATTTT.

This chain joins TRBV28 and TRBJ2-1; 7 bases match TRBD2. The CDR3 consists of 13 residues. From germline, CDR1 is MDHEN and CDR2 SYDVKM. In nucleotides, the CDR3 is TGTGCGATCCGGGACTACTCCTACAATGAGCAGTTCTTC. Translated: CAIRDYSYNEQFF.

In its sample, this clonotype was seen many times. The rearrangement joins TRBV5-1 to TRBJ2-1; no definite D call. This CDR3 has 12 residues. The V gene lost 0 bases and the J gene lost 9 bases, with 7 bases spanning the gap. Germline-derived CDR1 and CDR2 are SGHRS and YFSETQ. The CDR3 DNA follows: TGCGCCAGCAGCTTGGCTTCGTCTGAGCAGTTCTTC. It is translated as CASSLASSEQFF.

The gene calls are TRBV4-2 and TRBJ2-2; D remains ambiguous. The CDR3 contains 15 residues. V gave up 5 bases and J gave up 0 bases, with 10 bases separating them. The germline V gene encodes CDR1 LGHNA and CDR2 YNFKEQ. In DNA form, the CDR3 reads TGTGCCAGCAGCGCCCGACGGACGAACACCGGGGAGCTGTTTTTT. It is translated as CASSARRTNTGELFF.

This clonotype has a count of ten or more. The V call is TRBV9, the J call TRBJ1-2; a weak D match, TRBD1 (6 bases). CDR1 and CDR2 from the germline V gene are SGDLS and YYNGEE. With 3 bases removed from V and 2 bases from J, the gap between germline ends came to 11 bases. The CDR3 runs 14 residues. The CDR3 coding sequence is TGTGCCAGCAGCGCGCTGGGGGGCAACTATGGCTACACCTTC. Translation: CASSALGGNYGYTF.

The chain has TRBV20-1 and TRBJ2-7, with 10 bases identical to TRBD2. J was trimmed by 5 bases and V by 6 bases; bases with no gene match: 10. The CDR3 runs 14 residues. CDR1 is DFQATT and CDR2 is SNEGSKA in the germline V gene (reference sequence). CDR3 loop: CSAVGLAGEHEQYV. CDR3 sequence (DNA): TGCAGTGCAGTAGGGCTAGCGGGAGAACACGAGCAGTACGTC.

This clonotype was counted at least ten times. V usage is TRBV12-3 or TRBV12-4 and J usage is TRBJ2-1; the match to TRBD2 covers 14 bases. With V trimmed by 5 bases and J by 8 bases, 8 bases remained unmatched. The CDR3 is 16 residues long. The CDR3: CASSGEGLAGGYEQFF. The CDR3 DNA is TGTGCCAGCAGTGGGGAAGGACTAGCGGGAGGCTATGAGCAGTTCTTC.

This clonotype was observed at least ten times. V usage is TRBV7-9 and J usage is TRBJ2-4; D possibly corresponds to TRBD1 (5 bases). Germline-derived CDR1 and CDR2 are SEHNR and FQNEAQ (reference sequence). Trimming pared 5 bases from V and 15 bases from J, leaving 17 bases between. This CDR3 contains 12 residues. The CDR3 reads CASSRGPGQGYF. CDR3 nucleotides: TGTGCCAGCAGCAGGGGTCCCGGACAAGGGTACTTC. Combining the CDR3 with reference TRBV7-9 and TRBJ2-4 gives the whole variable domain DTGVSQNPRHKITKRGQNVTFRCDPISEHNRLYWYRQTLGQGPEFLTYFQNEAQLEKSRLLSDRFSAERPKGSFSTLEIQRTEQGDSAMYLCASSRGPGQGYFGAGTRLSVL.